This T cell receptor beta chain emerged from a study of radiation and T cells in renal cell carcinoma. The CDR3 is 13 residues long. CDR1 and CDR2 (germline): MNHNY, SVGAGI (reference sequence). The ends were cut back, 2 bases at V and 2 bases at J, with 5 bases in the middle. As to time point: baseline pretreatment blood. The treatment was: 15 Gy SBRT to primary tumor, nephrectomy 4 weeks later. After SBRT, blood was collected at 2 and 4 weeks, plus baseline. This clone was seen a single time. Its antigen is not known. Only in-frame clones appear in the TCRdb table, and some are missing; sequencing was by immunoSEQ multiplex PCR. The sample holds over 120,000 clones; about 88% are singletons and the top ten take 12%. Study results and limitations: Baseline intratumoral clonotype presence is unknown without pretreatment biopsies.

This receptor was obtained from a woman in her fifties or sixties with renal cell carcinoma. V and J are TRBV6-6 and TRBJ2-3; no definite D call. Specimen: blood, collected from a patient whose treatment included radiotherapy and nephrectomy. The CDR3 loop reads CASSYEFTDTQYF. CDR3 bases: TGTGCCAGCAGTTACGAATTCACAGATACGCAGTATTTT.